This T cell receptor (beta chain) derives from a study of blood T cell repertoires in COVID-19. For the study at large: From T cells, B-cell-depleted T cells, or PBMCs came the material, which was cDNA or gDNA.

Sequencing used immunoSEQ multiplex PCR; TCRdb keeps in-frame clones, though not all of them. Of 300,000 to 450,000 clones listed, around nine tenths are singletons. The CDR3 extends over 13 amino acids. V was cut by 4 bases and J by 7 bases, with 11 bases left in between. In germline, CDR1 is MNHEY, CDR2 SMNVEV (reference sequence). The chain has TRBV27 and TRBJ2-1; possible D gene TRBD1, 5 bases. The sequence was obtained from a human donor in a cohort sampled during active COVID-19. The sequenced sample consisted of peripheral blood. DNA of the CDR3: TGTGCCAGCAGTTGGGCAGGGAATAATGAGCAGTTCTTC. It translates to CASSWAGNNEQFF.